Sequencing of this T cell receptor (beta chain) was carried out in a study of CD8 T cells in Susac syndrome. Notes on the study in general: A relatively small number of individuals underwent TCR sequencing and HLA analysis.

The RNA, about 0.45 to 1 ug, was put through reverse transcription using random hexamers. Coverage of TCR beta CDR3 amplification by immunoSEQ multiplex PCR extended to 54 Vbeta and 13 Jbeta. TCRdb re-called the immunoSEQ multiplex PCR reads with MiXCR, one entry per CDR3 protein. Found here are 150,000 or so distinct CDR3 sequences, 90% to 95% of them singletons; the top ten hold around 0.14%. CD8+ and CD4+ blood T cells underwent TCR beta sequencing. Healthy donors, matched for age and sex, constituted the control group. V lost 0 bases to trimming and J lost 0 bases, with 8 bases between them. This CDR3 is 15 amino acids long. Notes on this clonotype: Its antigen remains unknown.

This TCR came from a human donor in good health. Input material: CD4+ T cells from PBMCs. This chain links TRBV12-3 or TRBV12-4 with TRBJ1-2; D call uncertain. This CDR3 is CASSLAGGANYGYTF. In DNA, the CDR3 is TGTGCCAGCAGTTTAGCGGGAGGAGCTAACTATGGCTACACCTTC.